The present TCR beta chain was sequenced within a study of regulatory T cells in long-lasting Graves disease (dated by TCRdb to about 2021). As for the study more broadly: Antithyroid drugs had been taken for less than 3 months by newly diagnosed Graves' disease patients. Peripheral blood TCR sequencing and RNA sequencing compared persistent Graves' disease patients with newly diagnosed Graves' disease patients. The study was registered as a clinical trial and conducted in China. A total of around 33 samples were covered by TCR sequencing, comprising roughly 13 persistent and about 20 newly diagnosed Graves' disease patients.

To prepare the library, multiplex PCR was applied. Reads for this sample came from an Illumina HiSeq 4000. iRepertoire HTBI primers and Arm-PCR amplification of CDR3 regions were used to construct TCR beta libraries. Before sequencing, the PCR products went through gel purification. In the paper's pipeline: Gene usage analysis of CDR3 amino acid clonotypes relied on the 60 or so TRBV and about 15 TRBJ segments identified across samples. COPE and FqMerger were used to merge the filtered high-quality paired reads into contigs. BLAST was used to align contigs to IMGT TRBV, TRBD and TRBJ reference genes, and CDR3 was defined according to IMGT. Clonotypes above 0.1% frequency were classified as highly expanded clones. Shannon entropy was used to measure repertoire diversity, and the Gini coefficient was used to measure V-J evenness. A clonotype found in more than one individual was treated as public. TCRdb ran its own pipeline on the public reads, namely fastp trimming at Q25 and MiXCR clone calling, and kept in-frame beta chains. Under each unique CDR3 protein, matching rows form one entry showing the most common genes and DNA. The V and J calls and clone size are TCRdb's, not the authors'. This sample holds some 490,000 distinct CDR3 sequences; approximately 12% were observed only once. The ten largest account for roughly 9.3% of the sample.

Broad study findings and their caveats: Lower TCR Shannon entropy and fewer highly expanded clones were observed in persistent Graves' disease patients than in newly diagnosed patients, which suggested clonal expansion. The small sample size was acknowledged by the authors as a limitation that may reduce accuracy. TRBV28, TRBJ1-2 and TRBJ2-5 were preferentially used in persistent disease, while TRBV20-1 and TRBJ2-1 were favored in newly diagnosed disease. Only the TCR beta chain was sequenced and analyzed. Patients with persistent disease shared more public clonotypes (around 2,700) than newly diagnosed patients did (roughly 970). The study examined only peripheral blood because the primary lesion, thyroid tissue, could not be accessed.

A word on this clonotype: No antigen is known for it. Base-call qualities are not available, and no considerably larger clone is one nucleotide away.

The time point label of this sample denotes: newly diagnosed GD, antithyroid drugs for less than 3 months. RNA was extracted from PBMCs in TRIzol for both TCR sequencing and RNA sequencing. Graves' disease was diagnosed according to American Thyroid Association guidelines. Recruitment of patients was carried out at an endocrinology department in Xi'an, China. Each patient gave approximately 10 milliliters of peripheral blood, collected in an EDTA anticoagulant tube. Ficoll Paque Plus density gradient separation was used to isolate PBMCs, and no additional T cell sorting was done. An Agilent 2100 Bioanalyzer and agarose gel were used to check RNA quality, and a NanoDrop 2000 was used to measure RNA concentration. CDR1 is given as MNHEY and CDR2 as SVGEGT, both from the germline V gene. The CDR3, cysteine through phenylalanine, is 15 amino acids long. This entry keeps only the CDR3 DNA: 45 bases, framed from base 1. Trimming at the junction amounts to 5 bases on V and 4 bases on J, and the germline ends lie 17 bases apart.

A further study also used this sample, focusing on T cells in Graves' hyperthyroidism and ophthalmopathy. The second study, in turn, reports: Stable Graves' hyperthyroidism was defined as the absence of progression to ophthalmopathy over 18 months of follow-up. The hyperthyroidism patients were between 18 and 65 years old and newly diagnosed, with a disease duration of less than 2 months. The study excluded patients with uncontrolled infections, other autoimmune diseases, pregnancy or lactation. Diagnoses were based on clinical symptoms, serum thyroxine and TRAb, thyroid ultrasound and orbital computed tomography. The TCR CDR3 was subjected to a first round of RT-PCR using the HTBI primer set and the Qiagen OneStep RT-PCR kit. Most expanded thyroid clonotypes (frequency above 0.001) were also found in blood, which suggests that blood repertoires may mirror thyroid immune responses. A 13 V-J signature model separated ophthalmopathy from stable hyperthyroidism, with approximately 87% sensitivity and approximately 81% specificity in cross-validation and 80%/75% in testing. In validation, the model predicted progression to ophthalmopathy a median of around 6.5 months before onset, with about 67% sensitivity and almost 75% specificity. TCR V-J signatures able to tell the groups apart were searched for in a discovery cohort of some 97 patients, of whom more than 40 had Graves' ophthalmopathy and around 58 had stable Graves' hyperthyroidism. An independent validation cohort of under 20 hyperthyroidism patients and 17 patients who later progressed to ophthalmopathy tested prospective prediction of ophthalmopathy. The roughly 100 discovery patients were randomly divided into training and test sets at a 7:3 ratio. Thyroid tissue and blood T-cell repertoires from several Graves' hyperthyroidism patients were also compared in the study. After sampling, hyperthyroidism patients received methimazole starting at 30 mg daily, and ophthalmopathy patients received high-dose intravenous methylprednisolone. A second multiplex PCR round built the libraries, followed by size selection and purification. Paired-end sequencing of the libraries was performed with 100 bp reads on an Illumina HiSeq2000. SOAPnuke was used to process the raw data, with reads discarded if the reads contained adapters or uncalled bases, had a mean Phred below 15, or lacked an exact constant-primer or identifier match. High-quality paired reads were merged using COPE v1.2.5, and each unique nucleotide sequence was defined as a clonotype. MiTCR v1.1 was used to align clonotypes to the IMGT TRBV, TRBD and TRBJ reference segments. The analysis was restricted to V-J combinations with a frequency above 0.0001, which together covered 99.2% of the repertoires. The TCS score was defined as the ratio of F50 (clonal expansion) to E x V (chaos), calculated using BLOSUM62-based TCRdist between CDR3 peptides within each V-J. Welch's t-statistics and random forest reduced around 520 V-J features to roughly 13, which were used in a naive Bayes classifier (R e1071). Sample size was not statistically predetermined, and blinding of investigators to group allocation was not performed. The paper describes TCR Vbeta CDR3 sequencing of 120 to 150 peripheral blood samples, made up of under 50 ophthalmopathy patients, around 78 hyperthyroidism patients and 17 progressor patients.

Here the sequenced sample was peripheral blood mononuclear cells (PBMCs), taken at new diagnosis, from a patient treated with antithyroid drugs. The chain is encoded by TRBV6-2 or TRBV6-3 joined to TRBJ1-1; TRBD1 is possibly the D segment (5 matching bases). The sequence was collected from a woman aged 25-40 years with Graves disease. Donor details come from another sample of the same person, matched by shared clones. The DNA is TGTGCCAGCAGTGAGGGGAGGGGCAGAGGCACTGAAGCTTTCTTT. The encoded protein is CASSEGRGRGTEAFF.